One and the same sample provided the 13 T cell receptor beta chains below, sequenced in a study of T cell clonality in common variable immunodeficiency. Study-wide results and limits: Fewer deletions and N-nucleotide insertions were reportedly seen in common variable immunodeficiency TCR beta sequences.

Their recognized antigens are unknown. The protocol was immunoSEQ multiplex PCR, while the TCRdb copy is restricted to in-frame clones and leaves out a portion. Sampling found approximately 35,000 clones, none seen once. The specimen sequenced was peripheral blood mononuclear cells. These receptors were taken from a human donor with common variable immunodeficiency.

This clone was recorded a few times. The CDR3 is cut off 3 residues early in the read; its end comes from the germline J gene. V usage is TRBV11-2 and J usage is TRBJ2-5; the D gene is possibly TRBD2 (6 bases). This CDR3 comprises 15 residues. Germline-derived CDR1 and CDR2 are SGHAT and FQNNGV. V was pared by 0 bases and J by 4 bases, with 12 bases between. CDR3 in amino acids: CASSLDGGTAETQYF. The covered CDR3 bases are TGTGCCAGCAGCTTAGATGGGGGGACGGCAGAGACC.

For this clone: From the germline J gene comes the end of the CDR3, since the read stops 3 residues before it. The V gene is TRBV2, the J gene TRBJ1-5; no reliable D call. The germline CDR1 and CDR2 sequences are SNHLY and FYNNEI. This CDR3 has 13 amino acids. The germline V and J ends were trimmed by 7 bases and 0 bases, with 7 bases remaining between them. CDR3 amino acids: CASKQDSNQPQHF. The sequenced part of the CDR3 DNA is TGTGCCAGCAAGCAGGATAGCAATCAGCCC.

This clone showed up just a few times. The read is 3 residues too short to cover the CDR3 end, so that end is filled in from the germline J gene. The chain combines TRBV5-5 with TRBJ2-3; 10 bases fit TRBD1. The V and J ends lost 10 bases and 4 bases, in that order; junction bases with no gene match: 6. The CDR3 totals 13 residues. Germline V CDR1 and CDR2: SGHKS, YYEKEE (reference sequence). The CDR3: CASGQGGPDTQYF. The sequenced CDR3 bases are TGTGCCTCAGGACAGGGGGGGCCAGATACG. The whole variable domain, filled in from reference TRBV5-5 and TRBJ2-3, reads DAGVTQSPTHLIKTRGQQVTLRCSPISGHKSVSWYQQVLGQGPQFIFQYYEKEERGRGNFPDRFSARQFPNYSSELNVNALLLGDSALYLCASGQGGPDTQYFGPGTRLTVL.

This clone was recorded at least ten times. The read terminates 3 residues ahead of where the CDR3 ends, so the germline J gene completes it. This chain links TRBV7-2 with TRBJ1-1; D not resolved. Germline lookup yields CDR1 SGHTA and CDR2 FQGNSA. V lost 0 bases, J lost 1 base, and 9 bases lay in between. This CDR3 is built from 15 residues. Incomplete CDR3 DNA: TGTGCCAGCAGCTTAGCGGCCACGAGGAACACTGAA. It is translated as CASSLAATRNTE. The CDR3 reads in full as CASSLAATRNTEAFF.

A remark on this clone: Read sequence stops 3 residues before the CDR3 end, and the germline J gene provides the missing end. This chain joins TRBV7-8 and TRBJ1-5, with no clear D. The CDR3 is made up of 13 amino acids. The V end lost 5 bases, the J end lost 1 base, and 6 bases lay between the germline ends. Germline CDR1 reads SGHVS; CDR2 reads FQNEAQ. Partial CDR3 DNA: TGTGCCAGCAGCCCCGTAAGCAATCAGCCC. Translation: CASSPVSNQP. The complete CDR3 sequence is CASSPVSNQPQHF.

In its sample, this clone was seen many times. The read terminates 3 residues before the CDR3 end, so the remaining end is supplied by the germline J gene. This rearrangement joins TRBV30 to TRBJ2-7; perhaps TRBD1 as D (6 bases). Trimming removed 5 bases at V and 1 base at J, with 12 bases between. Germline-derived CDR1 and CDR2 are GTSNPN and SVGIG (reference sequence). The CDR3 is made up of 13 amino acids. CDR3 DNA (partial): TGTGCCTGGGAGGGGGACACATCCTACGAG. Its protein is CAWEGDTSYE. Given in full, the CDR3 is CAWEGDTSYEQYF.

This clone was detected a few times. Read sequence stops 3 residues before the CDR3 end, and the germline J gene provides the missing end. The V gene is TRBV19, the J gene TRBJ2-3; 7 bases agree with TRBD2. Germline V gene sequence: CDR1 LNHDA, CDR2 SQIVND (reference sequence). The CDR3 is 15 residues long. Trimming at V came to 5 bases and at J to 4 bases, leaving 9 bases not matched to a gene. The CDR3 DNA, read in part, is TGTGCCAGTAGTCCCTGGGGGGGGGTCCCAGATACG. It codes for CASSPWGGVPDT. In full, the CDR3 reads CASSPWGGVPDTQYF.

A few counts support this clone. The read halts 3 residues ahead of the CDR3 end, with the missing end drawn from the germline J gene. The chain has TRBV7-2 and TRBJ2-7; 8 bases match TRBD2. The CDR3 is 15 residues long. Germline V gene lookup returns CDR1 SGHTA and CDR2 FQGNSA. With 0 bases clipped from V and 3 bases from J, the junction kept 4 bases outside the gene matches. The CDR3 bases that were read are TGTGCCAGCAGCTTAGCCGCGGGAGGAAGCTACGAG. This gives the protein CASSLAAGGSYE. In full, the CDR3 is CASSLAAGGSYEQYF.

This clone was recorded many times. Read data end 3 residues before the CDR3 end; the end is taken from the germline J gene. The gene calls are TRBV7-9 and TRBJ2-1; possibly TRBD2 for D (5 bases). Trimming took off 6 bases at V and 9 bases at J, with 12 bases between the two ends. The CDR3 consists of 12 residues. Germline V gene sequence: CDR1 SEHNR, CDR2 FQNEAQ (reference sequence). Incomplete CDR3 DNA: TGTGCCAGCAGTCCGAACCGGGGTGAG. Its translation: CASSPNRGE. The CDR3, in full, reads CASSPNRGEQFF.

This clone has ten or more counts. The read halts 3 residues ahead of the CDR3 end, with the missing end drawn from the germline J gene. This chain connects TRBV19 to TRBJ1-2; TRBD1 agrees at 8 bases. The CDR3 contains 14 residues. Unmatched junction bases numbered 8, after V lost 7 bases and J lost 4 bases. CDR1 is LNHDA and CDR2 is SQIVND in the germline V gene (reference sequence). CDR3 DNA, as far as it was read: TGTGCCAGTAAGGGAACCCAGGGGGCCTATGGC. Amino acid sequence: CASKGTQGAYG. The CDR3 as a whole reads CASKGTQGAYGYTF.

As for this clone: The CDR3 extends 3 residues past the end of the read, so its final part is completed from the germline J gene. The V and J genes are TRBV7-9 and TRBJ1-2; no clear D. V was cut by 5 bases and J by 0 bases, with 10 bases left in between. Germline assignment: CDR1 SEHNR and CDR2 FQNEAQ (reference sequence). The length of the CDR3 is 14 residues. CDR3 sequence: CASSLGTANYGYTF. The DNA read from the CDR3 is TGTGCCAGCAGCCTCGGTACGGCTAACTATGGC.

A word on this clone: The read ends 3 residues before the CDR3 terminus; that terminus is restored from the germline J gene. The chain recombines TRBV19 with TRBJ2-5; TRBD1 matches 7 bases. The CDR3 sequence is 14 residues long. Germline trimming cut 6 bases from V and 5 bases from J; bases unmatched to any gene: 9. Germline lookup yields CDR1 LNHDA and CDR2 SQIVND (reference sequence). CDR3 DNA (partial): TGTGCCAGTAGCAGGAACAGGGGTGAGGAGACC. Translating gives CASSRNRGEET. The whole CDR3 is CASSRNRGEETQYF.

Only a few counts were recorded for this clone. The read gets to within 3 residues of the CDR3 end, and the germline J gene fills in the rest. The chain employs TRBV30 and TRBJ1-2, with 8 nucleotides matching TRBD1. This CDR3 region has 11 residues. V shed 6 bases, J shed 6 bases, and the junction held 3 bases outside the gene matches. The germline V gene has CDR1 GTSNPN and CDR2 SVGIG (reference sequence). CDR3: CACWTGNGYTF. CDR3 bases read: TGTGCCTGTTGGACAGGGAATGGC.